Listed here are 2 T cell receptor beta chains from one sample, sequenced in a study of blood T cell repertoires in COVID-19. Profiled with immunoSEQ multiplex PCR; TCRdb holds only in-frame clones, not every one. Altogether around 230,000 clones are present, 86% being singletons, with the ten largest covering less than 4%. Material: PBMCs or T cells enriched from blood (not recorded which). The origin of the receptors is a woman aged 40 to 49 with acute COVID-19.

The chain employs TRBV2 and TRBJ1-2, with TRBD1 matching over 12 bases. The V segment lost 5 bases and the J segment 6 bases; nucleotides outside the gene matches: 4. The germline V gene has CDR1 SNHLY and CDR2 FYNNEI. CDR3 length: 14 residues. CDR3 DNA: TGTGCCAGCAGTTCCGGGACAGGGGGCAATGGCTACACCTTC. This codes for CASSSGTGGNGYTF.

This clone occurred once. Written as DNA, the CDR3 is TGTGCCAGCAGTTTGGGAGACTATGGCTACACCTTC. Encoded protein: CASSLGDYGYTF. The chain recombines TRBV28 with TRBJ1-2; no definite D call. V lost 3 bases and J 3 bases, leaving 5 bases between the germline ends. CDR1 is MDHEN, CDR2 SYDVKM, per germline. The CDR3 has 12 residues.